This passage covers 23 T cell receptor beta chains from one sample sequenced in a study of CD8+ T cells in alopecia areata. Treatment indicated: oral pan-JAK inhibitor, 5-10 mg twice daily. After isolation, RNA underwent reverse transcription to generate cDNA as the sequencing template. TCRdb's copy holds only in-frame clones and misses some; the assay was immunoSEQ multiplex PCR. Of 90,000 to 130,000 clones in the sample, around 53% were seen once. The specimen was CD8+ T cells sorted from blood, collected at week 24, from a patient treated with tofacitinib. The receptors were sampled from a human donor with alopecia areata.

The chain uses TRBV30 and TRBJ1-2; D gene uncertain. Trimming shortened V by 3 bases and J by 4 bases, and 9 bases separated the two germline ends. The CDR3 runs to 12 residues. Germline V gene sequence: CDR1 GTSNPN, CDR2 SVGIG (reference sequence). The CDR3 spells CAWSGITYGYTF. The CDR3 nucleotides are TGTGCCTGGAGCGGGATCACCTATGGCTACACCTTC. Based on the CDR3 plus reference TRBV30 and TRBJ1-2, the full variable domain is SQTIHQWPATLVQPVGSPLSLECTVEGTSNPNLYWYRQAAGRGLQLLFYSVGIGQISSEVPQNLSASRPQDRQFILSSKKLLLSDSGFYLCAWSGITYGYTFGSGTRLTVV.

The chain joins TRBV19 to TRBJ1-6; tentative D call: TRBD1 (5 bases). CDR1 and CDR2 from the germline V gene are LNHDA and SQIVND (reference sequence). CDR3 size: 15 residues. Trimming pared 3 bases from V and 4 bases from J, leaving 10 bases between. The CDR3 protein is CASSISGPYNSPLHF. The CDR3 DNA reads as TGTGCCAGTAGTATTTCGGGACCGTATAATTCACCCCTCCACTTT.

This clone has a single count. V usage is TRBV11-2 and J usage is TRBJ2-1; tentative D call: TRBD1 (6 bases). CDR3 length: 13 amino acids. In germline, CDR1 is SGHAT, CDR2 FQNNGV. The ends were cut back, 11 bases at V and 0 bases at J, with 11 bases in the middle. The CDR3 coding sequence is TGTGCCTGGGGGCTGAGCTCCTACAATGAGCAGTTCTTC. This encodes CAWGLSSYNEQFF.

The chain carries TRBV30 and TRBJ2-3; unclear D gene. V lost 4 bases to trimming and J lost 0 bases, with 14 bases between them. The germline V gene encodes CDR1 GTSNPN and CDR2 SVGIG (reference sequence). This CDR3 spans 15 amino acids. The CDR3 loop reads CAWNPPETSTDTQYF. The CDR3 DNA reads TGTGCCTGGAACCCCCCCGAAACTAGCACAGATACGCAGTATTTT.

This CDR3 reads CAINQPGPTYEQYF. DNA for the CDR3: TGTGCCATTAACCAACCGGGCCCTACCTACGAGCAGTACTTC. This chain connects TRBV6-5 to TRBJ2-7, with no clear D. The CDR3 is 14 amino acids. Germline CDR1 is MNHEY and CDR2 is SVGAGI. With 10 bases removed from V and 2 bases from J, the gap between germline ends came to 18 bases.

The V gene is TRBV5-1, the J gene TRBJ1-1; possible D gene TRBD1, 5 bases. Germline V gives CDR1 SGHRS, CDR2 YFSETQ. Trimming took 2 bases from V and 5 from J, leaving 10 bases between them. The CDR3 runs to 13 residues. CDR3 sequence reads: CASSFGAETEAFF. CDR3 sequence (DNA): TGCGCCAGCAGCTTTGGGGCTGAAACTGAAGCTTTCTTT.

This clone was seen more than once but under ten times. The chain uses TRBV30 and TRBJ2-2; the D call may be TRBD1 or TRBD2 (5 bases each). V was cut by 4 bases and J by 1 base, with 10 bases left in between. The CDR3 extends over 14 amino acids. CDR1 GTSNPN and CDR2 SVGIG come from the germline V gene (reference sequence). CDR3 sequence: CAWTGPKNTGELFF. DNA of the CDR3: TGTGCCTGGACGGGGCCGAAGAACACCGGGGAGCTGTTTTTT.

J is TRBJ1-1 and V is TRBV13; the D gene is possibly TRBD1 (6 bases). The V end lost 5 bases, the J end lost 6 bases, and 19 bases lay between the germline ends. Germline V lookup: CDR1 PRHDT, CDR2 FYEKMQ (reference sequence). This CDR3 is 15 amino acids long. This CDR3 is CASSPRGQRSPEAFF. The CDR3 nucleotides are TGTGCCAGCAGCCCCCGGGGGCAGCGGTCCCCTGAAGCTTTCTTT.

In this sample, this clone turned up a few times. J is TRBJ2-3 and V is TRBV7-9; tentatively, D is TRBD2 (7 bases). The CDR3 has 16 residues. Germline loops: CDR1 SEHNR, CDR2 FQNEAQ (reference sequence). V was cut by 5 bases and J by 2 bases, with 17 bases left in between. CDR3 in amino acids: CASSPAGGGATDTQYF. The CDR3 DNA sequence: TGTGCCAGCAGCCCCGCCGGAGGGGGGGCCACAGATACGCAGTATTTT.

This clone was counted only a few times. This sequence joins TRBV19 and TRBJ2-7; 9 nucleotides line up with TRBD1. Germline CDR1 and CDR2: LNHDA and SQIVND (reference sequence). The V segment lost 10 bases and the J segment 4 bases; nucleotides outside the gene matches: 8. The CDR3 sequence is 13 residues long. This chain's CDR3 is CATSTGTGYEQYF. CDR3 nucleotides: TGTGCCACTTCGACCGGGACAGGGTACGAGCAGTACTTC.

The chain recombines TRBV19 with TRBJ2-3; TRBD2 agrees at 9 bases. The germline CDR1 and CDR2 sequences are LNHDA and SQIVND (reference sequence). The CDR3 extends over 13 amino acids. J lost 4 bases, V lost 9 bases, and 5 bases had no gene match. In nucleotides, the CDR3 is TGTGCCAGCTCGAGCGGGGGGTCAGATACGCAGTATTTT. Its translation is CASSSGGSDTQYF.

This clone was picked up one time. The chain combines TRBV12-5 with TRBJ1-1, with 7 bases identical to TRBD1. CDR3 length equals 17 residues. The junction had 9 bases not matched to a gene; V was cut back by 0 bases and J by 2 bases. Germline loops: CDR1 LGHNT, CDR2 FRNRAP. The CDR3 loop is CASGLVPRGVGNTEAFF. The CDR3 coding sequence is TGTGCTAGTGGTTTGGTTCCCAGGGGGGTCGGCAACACTGAAGCTTTCTTT.

The rearrangement links TRBV5-4 to TRBJ2-3, with D possibly matching TRBD2 (5 bases). Germline V lookup: CDR1 SGHNT, CDR2 YYREEE (reference sequence). The CDR3 has 15 amino acids. The ends were cut back, 2 bases at V and 2 bases at J, with 12 bases in the middle. The CDR3 here is CASSFETGFTDTQYF. The CDR3 DNA reads TGTGCCAGCAGCTTCGAAACGGGGTTCACAGATACGCAGTATTTT.

This chain uses TRBV13 with TRBJ2-3; D is perhaps TRBD2 (6 bases). This CDR3 has 15 amino acids. Per germline, CDR1 PRHDT and CDR2 FYEKMQ (reference sequence). V dropped 0 bases and J dropped 7 bases, with 14 bases sitting between them. DNA for the CDR3: TGTGCCAGCAGCTTAGGACGGGACTCCCAAAATACGCAGTATTTT. It encodes CASSLGRDSQNTQYF.

V and J are TRBV6-6 and TRBJ2-7, with 11 bases identical to TRBD1. Germline V gives CDR1 MNHNY, CDR2 SVGAGI (reference sequence). The CDR3 is 14 residues long. Unmatched junction bases numbered 0, after V lost 0 bases and J lost 5 bases. The CDR3 loop reads CASSYSGQGDEQYF. CDR3 sequence (DNA): TGTGCCAGCAGTTACTCGGGACAGGGGGACGAGCAGTACTTC.

The chain employs TRBV15 and TRBJ2-2; 9 positions agree with TRBD2. Germline CDR1 is LNHNV and CDR2 is YYDKDF (reference sequence). The V segment lost 10 bases and the J segment 0 bases; nucleotides outside the gene matches: 6. This CDR3 contains 15 residues. The CDR3 spells CAINSGGPNTGELFF. The DNA of the CDR3 is TGTGCCATCAATAGCGGGGGCCCGAACACCGGGGAGCTGTTTTTT.

The chain is built from TRBV19 and TRBJ2-7; 7 bases match TRBD1. The CDR3 totals 13 residues. The germline CDR1 and CDR2 sequences are LNHDA and SQIVND (reference sequence). The J segment lost 2 bases and the V segment lost 2 bases, leaving 0 bases of the junction unmatched. In nucleotides, the CDR3 is TGTGCCAGTAGTATAACAGGGGCCTACGAGCAGTACTTC. It yields the protein CASSITGAYEQYF.

This chain links TRBV29-1 with TRBJ1-2, with D unresolved. Germline lookup yields CDR1 SQVTM and CDR2 ANQGSEA. The CDR3 sequence is 13 residues long. V was trimmed by 0 bases and J by 4 bases, leaving 9 bases between them. CDR3 sequence: CSVEDESLYGYTF. The CDR3 region has the DNA TGCAGCGTTGAAGACGAGAGCCTCTATGGCTACACCTTC.

The rearrangement joins TRBV6-5 to TRBJ1-2, with D uncertain. This CDR3 region has 15 residues. Germline V CDR1 and CDR2: MNHEY, SVGAGI. The V gene lost 7 bases and the J gene lost 8 bases, with 23 bases spanning the gap. CDR3 sequence: CASTLTLEGSLGYTF. CDR3 bases: TGTGCCAGCACCCTTACTCTTGAGGGTTCACTAGGCTACACCTTC.

This clone was seen more than once but under ten times. The chain links TRBV29-1 to TRBJ1-3; D unclear. CDR3 length equals 14 residues. V was trimmed by 6 bases and J by 0 bases, leaving 12 bases between them. In germline, CDR1 is SQVTM, CDR2 ANQGSEA. Here the CDR3 reads CSVVPGFSGNTIYF. CDR3 coding DNA: TGCAGCGTGGTTCCGGGGTTCTCTGGAAACACCATATATTTT.

The sample holds one count of this clone. V gene TRBV19 combines with J gene TRBJ1-2, with D tentatively TRBD1 (6 bases). CDR3 length: 10 residues. Germline V gives CDR1 LNHDA, CDR2 SQIVND (reference sequence). Trimming pared 3 bases from V and 13 bases from J, leaving 9 bases between. For the CDR3, the DNA is TGTGCCAGTAGTATGCGGGGGCTCACCTTC. This codes for CASSMRGLTF.

This rearrangement joins TRBV4-1 to TRBJ1-4, with D possibly matching TRBD1 (5 bases). V lost 1 base, J lost 8 bases, and 17 bases lay in between. CDR3 size: 16 residues. Germline V gives CDR1 MGHRA, CDR2 YSYEKL. The CDR3 DNA follows: TGCGCCAGCAGCCAAGTCTGGACCAGGGAGGGCGAAAAACTGTTTTTT. Translation gives CASSQVWTREGEKLFF.

The chain uses TRBV13 and TRBJ2-3; unclear D gene. The CDR3 is 12 amino acids. V lost 5 bases, J lost 6 bases, and 9 bases lay in between. Germline CDR1 PRHDT, CDR2 FYEKMQ (reference sequence). The CDR3: CASSQLRDTQYF. CDR3 sequence (DNA): TGTGCCAGCAGCCAGTTAAGGGATACGCAGTATTTT. The entire variable domain, with the rest obtained from reference TRBV13 and TRBJ2-3, is as follows: AAGVIQSPRHLIKEKRETATLKCYPIPRHDTVYWYQQGPGQDPQFLISFYEKMQSDKGSIPDRFSAQQFSDYHSELNMSSLELGDSALYFCASSQLRDTQYFGPGTRLTVL.